This record concerns one T cell receptor beta chain sequence. Its antigen is as yet unknown. This specimen belongs to a study of cytomegalovirus exposure and HLA in healthy donors. Study outcomes and limitations: In a later analysis, CMV-associated beta chains were mostly HLA-associated, it appeared. Upon later analysis, TCR association rates were observed to vary by HLA locus, being highest for DRB1 and lowest for HLA-C. Researchers counted approximately 160 TCR beta chains as cytomegalovirus-associated. The sole available immune exposure information was CMV serostatus.

Use of 60 Vbeta and 13 Jbeta primers characterized the PCR. The repertoire was sequenced with immunoSEQ multiplex PCR; TCRdb's copy has only in-frame clones and lacks some. The data show about 150,000 clones, approximately 68% seen once. The TCR sequence derives from a man in his forties in good health and CMV-seronegative. Specimen: PBMCs.

CDR3 coding DNA: TGCGCCAGCAGCGTGACAGGAGGCTTCTCCTCTGGAAACACCATATATTTT. The encoded protein is CASSVTGGFSSGNTIYF. V and J are TRBV5-1 and TRBJ1-3; D may be TRBD1 (6 bases). Trimming cost V 4 bases and J 0 bases, with 17 bases left between them. The CDR3 runs to 17 residues. CDR1 SGHRS and CDR2 YFSETQ come from the germline V gene. Complete variable domain (other parts from reference TRBV5-1 and TRBJ1-3): KAGVTQTPRYLIKTRGQQVTLSCSPISGHRSVSWYQQTPGQGLQFLFEYFSETQRNKGNFPGRFSGRQFSNSRSEMNVSTLELGDSALYLCASSVTGGFSSGNTIYFGEGSWLTVV.